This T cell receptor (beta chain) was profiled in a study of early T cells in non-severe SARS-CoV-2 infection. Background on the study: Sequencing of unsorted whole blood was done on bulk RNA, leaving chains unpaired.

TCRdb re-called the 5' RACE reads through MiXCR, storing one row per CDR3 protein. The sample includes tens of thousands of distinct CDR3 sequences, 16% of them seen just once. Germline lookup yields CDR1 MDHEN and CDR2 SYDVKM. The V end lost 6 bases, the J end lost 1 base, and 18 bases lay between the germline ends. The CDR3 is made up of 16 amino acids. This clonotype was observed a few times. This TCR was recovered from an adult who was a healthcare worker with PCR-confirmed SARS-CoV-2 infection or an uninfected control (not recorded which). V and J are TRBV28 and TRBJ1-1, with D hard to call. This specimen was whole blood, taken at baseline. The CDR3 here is CASSSVWGTRNTEAFF. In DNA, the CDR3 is TGTGCCAGCAGCTCCGTGTGGGGTACGAGGAACACTGAAGCTTTCTTT.